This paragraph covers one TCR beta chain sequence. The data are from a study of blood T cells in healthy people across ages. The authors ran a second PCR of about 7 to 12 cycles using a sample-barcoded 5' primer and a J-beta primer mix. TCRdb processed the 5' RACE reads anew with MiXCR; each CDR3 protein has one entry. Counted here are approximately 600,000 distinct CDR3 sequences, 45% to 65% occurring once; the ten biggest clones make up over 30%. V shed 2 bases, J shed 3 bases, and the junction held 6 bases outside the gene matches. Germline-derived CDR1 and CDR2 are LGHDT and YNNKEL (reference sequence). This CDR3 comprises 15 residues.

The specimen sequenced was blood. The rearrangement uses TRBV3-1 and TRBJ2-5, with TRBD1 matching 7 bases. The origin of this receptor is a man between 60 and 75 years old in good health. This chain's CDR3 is CASSQTRQGEETQYF. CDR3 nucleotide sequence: TGTGCCAGCAGCCAAACCCGACAGGGTGAAGAGACCCAGTACTTC.